This T cell receptor (beta chain) emerged from a study of PD-L1 blockade in urothelial cancer. Study context: Once treatment had started, blood was analyzed at 3 weeks (second dose) and again at 6 weeks. Study-wide results and caveats: Lower pretreatment blood TCR clonality, under the median, predicted better survival, researchers reported.

Turning to this clone: Its specificity is unknown.

The length of the CDR3 is 14 residues. V was pared by 0 bases and J by 4 bases, with 9 bases between. Germline values: CDR1 SNHLY, CDR2 FYNNEI. Here immunoSEQ multiplex PCR was the method, and the copy in TCRdb shows in-frame clones only, minus some. This table has tens of thousands of clones, approximately 80% appearing once. The TCR was taken from a man between 65 and 85 years old with urothelial cancer. The chain employs TRBV2 and TRBJ1-2; perhaps TRBD1 as D (6 bases). The source was PBMCs, collected around atezolizumab (anti-PD-L1) treatment. CDR3 DNA: TGTGCCAGCAGTGAAGCCATGGGGGCCTATGGCTACACCTTC. As protein: CASSEAMGAYGYTF.